This TCR beta chain was sequenced for a study of response to subunit inactivated influenza vaccine. Trimming cost V 4 bases and J 0 bases, with 10 bases left between them. Germline CDR1 MNHEY, CDR2 SVGEGT. This CDR3 region has 15 residues. The study, taken as a whole, reports: With each seasonal influenza vaccination, the authors suggested, few new T cells are recruited.

Using its own MiXCR run on the RT-PCR reads, TCRdb lists one record per CDR3 protein. Seen here are around 540,000 distinct CDR3 sequences, roughly 12% observed once, and the top ten hold roughly a tenth. Of note for this clonotype: The antigen remains undetermined.

The sample consisted of PBMCs from blood, taken on the day of vaccination. The clonotype comes from a man aged 45-65 years who received an inactivated influenza vaccine. The chain combines TRBV6-2 or TRBV6-3 with TRBJ2-1; the D gene is possibly TRBD2 (5 bases). The CDR3 DNA reads as TGTGCCAGCAGTTTTTCAGCGGCCTCCTACAATGAGCAGTTCTTC. Protein: CASSFSAASYNEQFF.